This T cell receptor beta chain originates from a study of blood T cell repertoires in COVID-19. The assay was immunoSEQ multiplex PCR, and TCRdb's table has in-frame clones only and misses some. Altogether about 410,000 clones are present, around 91% being singletons, with the ten largest covering roughly 1.6%. The length of the CDR3 is 13 residues. Germline CDR1 MRHNA, CDR2 SNTAGT. V lost 2 bases, J lost 8 bases, and 5 bases stayed unmatched. The material sequenced was peripheral blood. The chain uses TRBV6-4 and TRBJ1-2; 7 bases match TRBD1. This clonotype was sampled from a woman aged 35 to 49 with COVID-19, enrolled during active disease. The CDR3 nucleotides are TGTGCCAGCAGTGACGAACAGGGGAAAGGCTACACCTTC. This sequence encodes CASSDEQGKGYTF.